A selection of T cell receptor beta chains follows, all from one sample in a study of human T cells and chemical hapten exposure. One entry per CDR3 protein, called by TCRdb with MiXCR from the RACE reads. The sample includes 150,000 to 200,000 distinct CDR3 sequences, 25% to 35% seen only once; the top ten take about 2.8%. Sequenced here: whole blood, sampled in connection with sensitization to the hapten diphenylcyclopropenone (DPC). Receptors originate from a young woman with alopecia areata. Some clones in this sample may be carry-over from other donors' samples. Each CDR3 is given with its conserved first and last residue. D genes are given only for firm matches. For some rows the clone size is stated as once, few or many, or as a class when expanded; others skip it.

j_gene: TRBJ2-3
abundance: .
v_gene: TRBV24-1
d_gene: .
CDR3aa: CATKDRGSGTDTQYF
CDR3nt: TGTGCCACAAAGGATCGGGGGTCAGGCACAGATACGCAGTATTTT

j_gene: TRBJ1-5
abundance: few
v_gene: TRBV28
d_gene: .
CDR3aa: CASGSQPQHF
CDR3nt: TGTGCCAGCGGGAGTCAGCCCCAGCATTTT

j_gene: TRBJ1-6
abundance: .
v_gene: TRBV5-1
d_gene: TRBD1
CDR3aa: CASSLTPGTGRNSPLHF
CDR3nt: TGCGCCAGCAGCTTGACTCCCGGGACAGGGAGAAATTCACCCCTCCACTTT

j_gene: TRBJ2-2
abundance: .
v_gene: TRBV5-4
d_gene: .
CDR3aa: CASSLELAQVGGELFF
CDR3nt: TGTGCCAGCAGCTTAGAACTAGCCCAGGTGGGCGGGGAGCTGTTTTTT

j_gene: TRBJ2-2
abundance: .
v_gene: TRBV4-2
d_gene: TRBD1
CDR3aa: CASSQADRDTGELFF
CDR3nt: TGTGCCAGCAGCCAAGCGGACAGGGACACCGGGGAGCTGTTTTTT

j_gene: TRBJ1-1
abundance: .
v_gene: TRBV6-5
d_gene: .
CDR3aa: CASRIDRNTEAFF
CDR3nt: TGTGCCAGCAGAATTGACAGAAACACTGAAGCTTTCTTT

j_gene: TRBJ1-2
abundance: .
v_gene: TRBV2
d_gene: .
CDR3aa: CASSERGRVSYTF
CDR3nt: TGTGCCAGCAGTGAAAGGGGCAGGGTGAGCTACACCTTC

j_gene: TRBJ2-5
abundance: .
v_gene: TRBV7-2
d_gene: TRBD2
CDR3aa: CASSLASGDQETQYF
CDR3nt: TGTGCCAGCAGCTTAGCTAGCGGGGACCAAGAGACCCAGTACTTC

j_gene: TRBJ2-5
abundance: few
v_gene: TRBV7-3
d_gene: TRBD2
CDR3aa: CASSLVGGIETQYF
CDR3nt: TGTGCCAGCAGCTTAGTGGGAGGGATAGAGACCCAGTACTTC

j_gene: TRBJ2-1
abundance: .
v_gene: TRBV28
d_gene: .
CDR3aa: CASSRNEQFF
CDR3nt: TGTGCCAGCAGCCGTAATGAGCAGTTCTTC

j_gene: TRBJ2-5
abundance: few
v_gene: TRBV20-1
d_gene: .
CDR3aa: CSARATETQYF
CDR3nt: TGCAGTGCTAGGGCTACAGAGACCCAGTACTTC

j_gene: TRBJ2-3
abundance: few
v_gene: TRBV11-2
d_gene: .
CDR3aa: CASTRTADTQYF
CDR3nt: TGTGCCAGCACTAGGACAGCAGATACGCAGTATTTT

j_gene: TRBJ2-7
abundance: .
v_gene: TRBV28
d_gene: TRBD2
CDR3aa: CASSLGGTSIHEQYF
CDR3nt: TGTGCCAGCAGTTTAGGGGGGACTAGTATCCACGAGCAGTACTTC

j_gene: TRBJ2-3
abundance: few
v_gene: TRBV12-3/TRBV12-4
d_gene: TRBD2
CDR3aa: CASSAEGGFVTDTQYF
CDR3nt: TGTGCCAGCAGCGCGGAGGGAGGGTTCGTCACAGATACGCAGTATTTT

j_gene: TRBJ2-7
abundance: .
v_gene: TRBV11-2
d_gene: TRBD2
CDR3aa: CASSFLSSGSEQYF
CDR3nt: TGTGCCAGCAGCTTTTTGTCTAGCGGGAGCGAGCAGTACTTC

j_gene: TRBJ1-2
abundance: .
v_gene: TRBV5-6
d_gene: .
CDR3aa: CASSLAFSGNYGYTF
CDR3nt: TGTGCCAGCAGCTTGGCGTTCTCCGGTAACTATGGCTACACCTTC